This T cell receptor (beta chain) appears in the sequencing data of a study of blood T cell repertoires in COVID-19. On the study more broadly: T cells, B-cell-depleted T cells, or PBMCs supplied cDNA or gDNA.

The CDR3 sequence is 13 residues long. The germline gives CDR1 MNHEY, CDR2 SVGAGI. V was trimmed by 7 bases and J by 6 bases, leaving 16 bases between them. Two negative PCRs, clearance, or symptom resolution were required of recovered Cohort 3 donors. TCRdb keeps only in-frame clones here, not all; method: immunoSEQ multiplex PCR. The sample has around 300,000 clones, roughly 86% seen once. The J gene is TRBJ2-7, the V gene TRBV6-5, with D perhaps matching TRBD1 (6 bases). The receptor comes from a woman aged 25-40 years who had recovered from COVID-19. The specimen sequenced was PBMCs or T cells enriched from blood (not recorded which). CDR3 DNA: TGTGCCAGCACCCTTACCCCCAGGGGCGAGCAGTACTTC. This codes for CASTLTPRGEQYF.